A single T cell receptor beta chain is shown here with its context. Its antigen is unknown. Germline V gene lookup returns CDR1 LGHDT and CDR2 YNNKEL (reference sequence). The CDR3 is 16 amino acids. V shed 1 base and J 11 bases; nucleotides not matched to a gene: 10. This record comes from a study of T cell responses to AZD1222 COVID-19 vaccine. The study's findings and limits: Among the donors, most were white British and more were female, and clonal diversity was possibly underestimated.

Produced via immunoSEQ multiplex PCR; TCRdb's table is partial and in-frame only. The table records 84,000 or so clones, roughly 88% of them present only once. The sequence was obtained from an adult in good health. This chain uses TRBV3-1 (or the pseudogene TRBV3-2) with TRBJ2-1; 11 bases align to TRBD2. This specimen was peripheral blood, taken on day 0 of AZD1222 vaccination. In nucleotides, the CDR3 is TGTGCCAGCAGCCAAGTGTCAGGGATGACTAGCGGGAAGCAGTTCTTC. Its protein product is CASSQVSGMTSGKQFF.